A single sample gave rise to the 24 T cell receptor beta chains below, sequenced in a study of shared clonotypes between healthy human individuals. Assay: immunoSEQ multiplex PCR; the TCRdb copy retains only in-frame clones and omits some. The data contain some 300,000 clones, about 70% of them singletons. Sequenced material: memory CD4+ T cells sorted from blood. Noted subset: CD45RA-negative fraction. The receptors come from a man in his thirties or forties in good health.

The V call is TRBV6-6, the J call TRBJ1-4, with D uncertain. The CDR3 runs 14 residues. Trimming removed 4 bases from V and 1 base from J, with 7 bases in between. Germline values: CDR1 MNHNY, CDR2 SVGAGI (reference sequence). CDR3 in DNA: TGTGCCAGCAGTTTAGTCGGAACTAATGAAAAACTGTTTTTT. It is translated as CASSLVGTNEKLFF.

The chain carries TRBV7-3 and TRBJ2-6, with D possibly TRBD2 on 5 matching bases. Germline lookup yields CDR1 SGHTA and CDR2 FQGTGA. CDR3 length: 14 residues. The ends were cut back, 5 bases at V and 6 bases at J, with 11 bases in the middle. This CDR3 is CASSPEGAANVLTF. In nucleotides, the CDR3 is TGTGCCAGCAGCCCCGAGGGAGCGGCCAACGTCCTGACTTTC.

V and J are TRBV5-1 and TRBJ2-1; D ambiguous. Trimming took 0 bases from V and 6 from J, leaving 16 bases between them. The germline V gene encodes CDR1 SGHRS and CDR2 YFSETQ. This CDR3 has 16 amino acids. DNA of the CDR3: TGCGCCAGCAGCTTGGGGAGTAGTCCCTTGGGCAATGAGCAGTTCTTC. Residues: CASSLGSSPLGNEQFF. Looking up the rest from reference TRBV5-1 and TRBJ2-1 gives the full variable domain: KAGVTQTPRYLIKTRGQQVTLSCSPISGHRSVSWYQQTPGQGLQFLFEYFSETQRNKGNFPGRFSGRQFSNSRSEMNVSTLELGDSALYLCASSLGSSPLGNEQFFGPGTRLTVL.

This clone was observed a single time. The DNA for the CDR3 is TGTGCCAGCAGCTTAGGGCAGGGGGCTTTAGACTACGAGCAGTACTTC. Translated: CASSLGQGALDYEQYF. The rearrangement links TRBV13 to TRBJ2-5; 8 nucleotides line up with TRBD1. Matching the DNA end better, TRBJ2-7 makes the J call doubtful. The CDR3 is 16 amino acids. Germline V gene data show CDR1 as PRHDT and CDR2 as FYEKMQ (reference sequence).

The chain is built from TRBV6-5 and TRBJ1-5; D ambiguous. Germline-derived CDR1 and CDR2 are MNHEY and SVGAGI. Between the trimmed V and J ends, which lost 1 base and 7 bases, there was a span of 11 bases. The CDR3 spans 14 residues. The DNA for the CDR3 is TGTGCCAGCAGTTACTTGGGCGGGGAACAGCCCCAGCATTTT. It yields the protein CASSYLGGEQPQHF.

The chain uses TRBV29-1 and TRBJ1-1; no definite D call. Trimming removed 2 bases at V and 11 bases at J, with 12 bases between. Germline CDR1 reads SQVTM; CDR2 reads ANQGSEA. The CDR3 loop spans 11 amino acids. CDR3 bases: TGCAGCGTTGAACTGCCTAGAGGGGCTTTCTTT. Encoded protein: CSVELPRGAFF. The full variable domain, rest sourced from reference TRBV29-1 and TRBJ1-1, is SAVISQKPSRDICQRGTSLTIQCQVDSQVTMMFWYRQQPGQSLTLIATANQGSEATYESGFVIDKFPISRPNLTFSTLTVSNMSPEDSSIYLCSVELPRGAFFGQGTRLTVV.

V gene TRBV5-6 combines with J gene TRBJ2-2; D remains ambiguous. Germline loops: CDR1 SGHDT, CDR2 YYEEEE. The CDR3 is 15 residues long. Trimming pared 3 bases from V and 4 bases from J, leaving 13 bases between. The CDR3 DNA reads TGTGCCAGCAGCTACGGGCCAATTATCACCGGGGAGCTGTTTTTT. Protein sequence: CASSYGPIITGELFF.

DNA for the CDR3: TGTGCCAGCACTAGACAGAGAGGAGAGACCCAGTACTTC. It translates to CASTRQRGETQYF. The chain uses TRBV2 and TRBJ2-5, with D tentatively TRBD1 (5 bases). The CDR3 covers 13 residues. The V end lost 7 bases, the J end lost 4 bases, and 13 bases lay between the germline ends. Germline V gene data show CDR1 as SNHLY and CDR2 as FYNNEI.

The J gene is TRBJ2-1, the V gene TRBV30; 13 bases are shared with TRBD2. V dropped 4 bases and J dropped 5; count of bases not matched to a gene: 5. The germline V gene has CDR1 GTSNPN and CDR2 SVGIG (reference sequence). This CDR3 is 15 amino acids long. The CDR3 DNA is TGTGCCTGGAAGGGACTAGCGGGGACCGACAATGAGCAGTTCTTC. Translation: CAWKGLAGTDNEQFF.

The chain employs TRBV5-5 and TRBJ2-3, with D uncertain. V lost 0 bases and J lost 6, with 5 bases in between. Per the germline V gene, CDR1 is SGHKS and CDR2 is YYEKEE (reference sequence). CDR3 length equals 12 residues. CDR3 loop: CASSLAVDTQYF. For the CDR3, the DNA is TGTGCCAGCAGCTTGGCCGTGGATACGCAGTATTTT.

CDR3 sequence: CASLKREGHTGELFF. CDR3 nucleotide sequence: TGTGCCAGCCTGAAGCGGGAAGGGCACACCGGGGAGCTGTTTTTT. This chain connects TRBV7-9 to TRBJ2-2, with TRBD2 matching over 7 bases. V was pared by 8 bases and J by 3 bases, with 9 bases of the junction left unmatched. The CDR3 covers 15 residues. From germline, CDR1 is SEHNR and CDR2 FQNEAQ (reference sequence).

The rearrangement joins TRBV27 to TRBJ2-1, with 14 nucleotides matching TRBD2. The CDR3 spans 19 residues. Per germline, CDR1 MNHEY and CDR2 SMNVEV (reference sequence). After removal of 3 bases from V and 8 bases from J, the junction contained 15 bases not matched to a gene. CDR3 sequence: CASSFRIVGLAGASDEQFF. CDR3 nucleotides: TGTGCCAGCAGTTTCAGAATTGTGGGACTAGCGGGAGCCAGCGATGAGCAGTTCTTC.

This sequence joins TRBV7-8 and TRBJ2-5; 10 nucleotides align to TRBD1. The CDR3 runs to 13 residues. Germline CDR1 reads SGHVS; CDR2 reads FQNEAQ. Losses at the gene ends were 7 bases for V and 4 bases for J; bases not matched to a gene: 3. CDR3 in amino acids: CASKDRGGETQYF. The CDR3 bases are TGTGCCAGCAAGGACAGGGGGGGAGAGACCCAGTACTTC.

The chain employs TRBV2 and TRBJ2-7; perhaps TRBD1 as D (5 bases). CDR3 length: 14 residues. Germline lookup yields CDR1 SNHLY and CDR2 FYNNEI. V lost 0 bases and J lost 5, with 11 bases in between. The CDR3 region is CASSEALAGNEQYF. The CDR3 DNA sequence: TGTGCCAGCAGTGAAGCGCTTGCAGGGAACGAGCAGTACTTC. Combining the CDR3 with reference TRBV2 and TRBJ2-7 gives the whole variable domain EPEVTQTPSHQVTQMGQEVILRCVPISNHLYFYWYRQILGQKVEFLVSFYNNEISEKSEIFDDQFSVERPDGSNFTLKIRSTKLEDSAMYFCASSEALAGNEQYFGPGTRLTVT.

The V gene is TRBV2, the J gene TRBJ1-5; D is possibly TRBD1 (5 bases). Germline assignment: CDR1 SNHLY and CDR2 FYNNEI. Trimming removed 10 bases from V and 0 bases from J, with 16 bases in between. The CDR3 length is 15 residues. The CDR3 DNA reads as TGTGCCACGGGGGTAGGGAGCTATAGCAATCAGCCCCAGCATTTT. Its translation is CATGVGSYSNQPQHF.

This clone was counted a few times. The genes are TRBV4-2 and TRBJ1-2; possibly TRBD1 for D (6 bases). V gave up 3 bases and J gave up 5 bases, with 16 bases separating them. This CDR3 spans 15 amino acids. Germline-derived CDR1 and CDR2 are LGHNA and YNFKEQ. The CDR3 DNA sequence: TGTGCCAGCAGCCAGGACCGACAGGAGACGTATGGCTACACCTTC. Its translation is CASSQDRQETYGYTF.

This rearrangement joins TRBV19 to TRBJ1-2; D not certain. This CDR3 has 14 amino acids. CDR1 LNHDA and CDR2 SQIVND come from the germline V gene (reference sequence). V lost 1 base, J lost 6 bases, and 12 bases lay in between. For the CDR3, the DNA is TGTGCCAGTAGTATAGCTCGGGGTTTCGATGGCTACACCTTC. It codes for CASSIARGFDGYTF.

V and J are TRBV2 and TRBJ2-7, with 10 bases identical to TRBD1. Losses at the gene ends were 6 bases for V and 2 bases for J; bases not matched to a gene: 16. CDR1 and CDR2 (germline): SNHLY, FYNNEI. CDR3 length: 18 amino acids. The CDR3 sequence: CASSDSLRQGASPYEQYF. CDR3 in DNA: TGTGCCAGCAGCGATTCCCTCCGACAGGGGGCAAGTCCCTACGAGCAGTACTTC.

Written as DNA, the CDR3 is TGTGCCAGCAGCTTAGCGCAGGCGATTAATGAAAAACTGTTTTTT. Amino acids: CASSLAQAINEKLFF. The chain recombines TRBV7-8 with TRBJ1-4; D is undetermined. The V gene's germline CDR1 is SGHVS and CDR2 FQNEAQ. This CDR3 contains 15 residues. V was pared by 0 bases and J by 4 bases, with 9 bases between.

About this clone itself: Mismatch with germline at one junction end may stem from a read error. The genes are TRBV7-7 and TRBJ2-7; D is ambiguous. CDR1 and CDR2 from the germline V gene are SSHAT and FNYEAQ (reference sequence). This CDR3 comprises 15 residues. In DNA form, the CDR3 reads TGTGCTAGCAGCCCCAATCGCGTTAGCTCCTACGAGCAGTACTTC. Translating gives CASSPNRVSSYEQYF.

This CDR3 reads CASRLAGYHEQFF. CDR3 sequence (DNA): TGTGCCAGCAGACTAGCGGGATACCATGAGCAGTTCTTC. This chain links TRBV27 with TRBJ2-1; 10 bases line up with TRBD2. Losses at the gene ends were 6 bases for V and 8 bases for J; bases not matched to a gene: 4. Germline V gene data show CDR1 as MNHEY and CDR2 as SMNVEV (reference sequence). This CDR3 has 13 residues.

The chain joins TRBV10-1 to TRBJ2-4; 9 bases are a match to TRBD1. Germline V CDR1 and CDR2: WNHNN, SYGVQD (reference sequence). Trimming took 4 bases from V and 8 from J; bases not matched to a gene: 6. The CDR3 sequence is 14 residues long. The CDR3 DNA reads TGCGCCAGCAGTGGACAGGGGGTAGGAGACATTCAGTACTTC. Protein product: CASSGQGVGDIQYF.

The chain joins TRBV2 to TRBJ2-5; D gene ambiguous. CDR3 length: 11 residues. The V gene's germline CDR1 is SNHLY and CDR2 FYNNEI. The V and J ends lost 8 bases and 6 bases respectively, with 10 bases between them. DNA of the CDR3: TGTGCCAGCCTTCTAGAGAAGACCCAGTACTTC. Translating gives CASLLEKTQYF.

Many counts were recorded for this clone. This chain joins TRBV5-3 and TRBJ1-5; D is possibly TRBD1 (6 bases). TRBV5-3 counts as an open reading frame of uncertain function. This CDR3 has 15 residues. The V gene lost 0 bases and the J gene lost 6 bases, with 13 bases spanning the gap. The CDR3 coding sequence is TGTGCCAGAAGCTTGGAAGCAGGGGTCGGTCAGCCCCAGCATTTT. This gives the protein CARSLEAGVGQPQHF.